This entry features one T cell receptor (beta chain) sequence. This record comes from a study of blood T cell repertoires in COVID-19. The V gene end was trimmed by 5 bases and the J gene end by 7 bases; junction bases not matched to a gene: 20. CDR1 and CDR2 (germline): MNHEY, SMNVEV (reference sequence). This CDR3 has 18 amino acids. TCRdb's table, derived via immunoSEQ multiplex PCR, lists solely in-frame clones and lacks some. The table includes over 250,000 clones, about 90% detected once. Two negative PCRs, clearance, or symptom resolution were required of recovered Cohort 3 donors. The sequenced sample consisted of PBMCs or T cells enriched from blood (not recorded which). The chain is built from TRBV27 and TRBJ1-2, with TRBD1 matching 9 bases. This sequence was found in a woman in her 30s who had recovered from COVID-19. CDR3 in amino acids: CASSRREGQGPSRRGYTF. The CDR3 DNA reads as TGTGCCAGCAGTCGACGGGAAGGACAGGGGCCCTCTCGGCGTGGCTACACCTTC.